Listed below are T cell receptor beta chains from one sample, sequenced in a study of chemoradiotherapy in HPV16-positive cancers. The repertoire was sequenced with immunoSEQ multiplex PCR; TCRdb's copy has only in-frame clones and lacks some. The table lists about 39,000 clones, around 82% of them singletons. This specimen consisted of blood, obtained from a patient who underwent chemoradiotherapy. These receptors all come from a human donor with HPV-associated anogenital cancer. The CDR3 runs from the conserved cysteine through the conserved F or W. D genes are given only for firm matches. Clone size is given for some rows only: seen once, a few or many times, or a class if the clone is expanded.

V	D	J	size	DNA	CDR3
TRBV29-1	TRBD1	TRBJ1-1	.	TGCAGCGGCACCGGACAGGGGGGGGACACTGAAGCTTTCTTT	CSGTGQGGDTEAFF
TRBV7-3	.	TRBJ1-1	.	TGTGCCAGCCCGGGTTTGGGGGCTGAAGCTTTCTTT	CASPGLGAEAFF
TRBV7-6	.	TRBJ2-3	once	TGTGCCAGCAGCTCTGCTTCACCCCGCACAGATACGCAGTATTTT	CASSSASPRTDTQYF
TRBV29-1	TRBD1	TRBJ2-7	.	TGCAGCGCTGGACAGGGGGCCTACGAGCAGTACTTC	CSAGQGAYEQYF
TRBV5-6	.	TRBJ2-3	.	TGTGCCAGCAGCTTGTCCCTAGCGTTCCGCACAGATACGCAGTATTTT	CASSLSLAFRTDTQYF
TRBV7-2	TRBD2	TRBJ2-1	.	TGTGCCAGCAGCTCCCGGTCCAGGGGCGGGGGGGCGTATGAGCAGTTCTTC	CASSSRSRGGGAYEQFF
TRBV6-5	.	TRBJ2-3	few	TGTGCCAGCAAGAAGCACGACACAGATACGCAGTATTTT	CASKKHDTDTQYF
TRBV7-7	.	TRBJ2-1	.	TGTGCCAGCAGCCCGACGACCCCGAGCTCCTACAATGAGCAGTTCTTC	CASSPTTPSSYNEQFF
TRBV7-2	.	TRBJ2-3	.	TGTGCCAGCAGCTTAGTTGGAGGCTTCACAGATACGCAGTATTTT	CASSLVGGFTDTQYF
TRBV6-6	.	TRBJ2-4	.	TGTGCCAGCAGTAACCCCCTCGTAGGACCGAACATTCAGTACTTC	CASSNPLVGPNIQYF
TRBV7-6	TRBD1	TRBJ2-2	.	TGTGCCAGCAGCGGCCCCAAGGGCCTGACAGGGGTCACCGGGGAGCTGTTTTTT	CASSGPKGLTGVTGELFF
TRBV6-5	.	TRBJ1-2	.	TGTGCCAGCAGTTCTCTTAACAGGGAAGGCTACACCTTC	CASSSLNREGYTF
TRBV29-1	TRBD1	TRBJ1-4	.	TGCAGCGTTCTTGGAATCCCTGACAGGGCAACCCTTAATGAAAAACTGTTTTTT	CSVLGIPDRATLNEKLFF
TRBV7-9	TRBD1	TRBJ2-1	.	TGTGCCAGCAGATCAAAAGCCGGGACAGGGGGCTTCAATGAGCAGTTCTTC	CASRSKAGTGGFNEQFF
TRBV6-1	TRBD1	TRBJ2-7	.	TGTGCCAGCAGGTCGGACAGGGGACACGAGCAGTACTTC	CASRSDRGHEQYF
TRBV7-2	TRBD1	TRBJ1-6	.	TGTGCCAGCAGCTACACCGGGACAGGGGGATATAATTCACCCCTCCACTTT	CASSYTGTGGYNSPLHF
TRBV5-1	.	TRBJ2-3	.	TGCGCCAGCAGCACGGTGGGAGTAACAGATACGCAGTATTTT	CASSTVGVTDTQYF
TRBV18	.	TRBJ2-2	.	TGTGCCAGCTCGACCAACAGCCCCGCGAACACCGGGGAGCTGTTTTTT	CASSTNSPANTGELFF
TRBV18	TRBD1	TRBJ1-1	.	TGTGCCAGCTCACCCTATAGACAGGGGCTGAACACTGAAGCTTTCTTT	CASSPYRQGLNTEAFF
TRBV6-5	.	TRBJ2-7	.	TGTGCCAGCAGTTCTAGCGTCCACGAGCAGTACTTC	CASSSSVHEQYF
TRBV18	TRBD1	TRBJ2-1	.	TGTGCCAGCTCACCGGACAGGACCTACAATGAGCAGTTCTTC	CASSPDRTYNEQFF
TRBV12-5	TRBD1	TRBJ1-1	.	TGTGCTAGTGGTTTGGGACAGGGAGTTAACACTGAAGCTTTCTTT	CASGLGQGVNTEAFF
TRBV9	.	TRBJ2-1	few	TGTGCCAGCAGCGTAGGGAGTCTAGCGTCGTACAATGAGCAGTTCTTC	CASSVGSLASYNEQFF
TRBV19	.	TRBJ2-5	.	TGTGCCAGTAGTGAGTCCGGGGGCCTAATAGAGACCCAGTACTTC	CASSESGGLIETQYF
TRBV10-3	.	TRBJ1-4	.	TGTGCCATCAGTGAGTCGGATGGTGAAAAACTGTTTTTT	CAISESDGEKLFF
TRBV9	TRBD1	TRBJ2-5	once	TGTGCCAGCAGCGTAGGAGTGACAGGGGGCGGGGGCGAGACCCAGTACTTC	CASSVGVTGGGGETQYF
TRBV5-8	TRBD1	TRBJ1-1	.	TGTGCCAGCAGCTCCCTAAGGACAGGGGGTCTGGAAGCTTTCTTT	CASSSLRTGGLEAFF
TRBV9	.	TRBJ1-3	once	TGTGCCAGCAGCGTAGAAAGCTCTGGAAACACCATATATTTT	CASSVESSGNTIYF
TRBV7-2	.	TRBJ2-7	.	TGTGCCAGCAGCTTGTCTAGCGACTCCTACGAGCAGTACTTC	CASSLSSDSYEQYF
TRBV19	.	TRBJ1-5	.	TGTGCCAGTAGTATCCCCGGGTCGGGGAGCAATCAGCCCCAGCATTTT	CASSIPGSGSNQPQHF
TRBV5-4	TRBD1	TRBJ2-5	once	TGTGCCAGCAGCTTACGGACAGGGGGTGAGGAAGAGACCCAGTACTTC	CASSLRTGGEEETQYF
TRBV11-2	.	TRBJ1-3	.	TGTGCCAGCAGAATGACGTCTGGAAACACCATATATTTT	CASRMTSGNTIYF
TRBV27	TRBD1	TRBJ1-3	.	TGTGCCAGCAGTGCCCGGGAGGGGGCCGGAAACACCATATATTTT	CASSAREGAGNTIYF
TRBV11-2	.	TRBJ2-5	once	TGTGCCAGCAGCTTAGGGGACAGGGCGGGAGGGACCCAGTACTTC	CASSLGDRAGGTQYF
TRBV4-1	.	TRBJ1-6	.	TGCGCCAGCAGCCAAGGACAGGTTCCGAATTCACCCCTCCACTTT	CASSQGQVPNSPLHF
TRBV7-9	.	TRBJ1-1	.	TGTGCCAGCAGCTTATACGGGGTAGGCACTGAAGCTTTCTTT	CASSLYGVGTEAFF
TRBV7-2	.	TRBJ2-3	.	TGTGCCAGCAGCTTAACATCCTACACAGATACGCAGTATTTT	CASSLTSYTDTQYF
TRBV7-8	.	TRBJ1-1	.	TGTGCCAGCTCCCCGGGCCCAGAAGCTTTCTTT	CASSPGPEAFF
TRBV5-1	.	TRBJ1-2	.	TGCGCCAGCAGCCGTGACCCGTCGGGAGGCTACACCTTC	CASSRDPSGGYTF
TRBV28	.	TRBJ2-7	.	TGTGCCAGCACGCGGCACGAAACTAGGAACCAGTACTTC	CASTRHETRNQYF
TRBV14	TRBD2	TRBJ2-7	.	TGTGCCAGCAGCCAAGATCTGGGACTAGGTTTCTACGAGCAGTACTTC	CASSQDLGLGFYEQYF
TRBV19	.	TRBJ1-6	.	TGTGCCAGTAGTATGTTTCCGGATCTAAATTCACCCCTCCACTTT	CASSMFPDLNSPLHF
TRBV2	TRBD1	TRBJ1-6	.	TGTGCCAGCAGGGGACAGGGTACCTATAATTCACCCCTCCACTTT	CASRGQGTYNSPLHF